This T cell receptor beta chain came from a study of human T cells and chemical hapten exposure. TCRdb recomputed calls from the RACE reads with MiXCR, one row per CDR3 protein. The sample lists about 56,000 distinct CDR3 sequences, about 9.3% occurring once. The time point is: patch test 1, 2 weeks after DPC sensitization. Indicated treatment: therapeutic diphenylcyclopropenone sensitization with weekly scalp DPC. This clonotype was detected ten times or more. Germline V gene lookup returns CDR1 SSHAT and CDR2 FNYEAQ (reference sequence). The V segment lost 5 bases and the J segment 5 bases; nucleotides outside the gene matches: 4. The length of the CDR3 is 13 residues.

The sample in question was whole blood, obtained in connection with sensitization to the hapten diphenylcyclopropenone (DPC). This sequence was found in a woman aged 40 to 55 with alopecia areata. Some clones in this sample may be carry-over from other donors' samples. The chain joins TRBV7-7 to TRBJ2-7; TRBD1 agrees at 9 bases. CDR3 bases: TGTGCCAGCAGCCTGGACAGGGGAGACGAGCAGTACTTC. Amino acids: CASSLDRGDEQYF.